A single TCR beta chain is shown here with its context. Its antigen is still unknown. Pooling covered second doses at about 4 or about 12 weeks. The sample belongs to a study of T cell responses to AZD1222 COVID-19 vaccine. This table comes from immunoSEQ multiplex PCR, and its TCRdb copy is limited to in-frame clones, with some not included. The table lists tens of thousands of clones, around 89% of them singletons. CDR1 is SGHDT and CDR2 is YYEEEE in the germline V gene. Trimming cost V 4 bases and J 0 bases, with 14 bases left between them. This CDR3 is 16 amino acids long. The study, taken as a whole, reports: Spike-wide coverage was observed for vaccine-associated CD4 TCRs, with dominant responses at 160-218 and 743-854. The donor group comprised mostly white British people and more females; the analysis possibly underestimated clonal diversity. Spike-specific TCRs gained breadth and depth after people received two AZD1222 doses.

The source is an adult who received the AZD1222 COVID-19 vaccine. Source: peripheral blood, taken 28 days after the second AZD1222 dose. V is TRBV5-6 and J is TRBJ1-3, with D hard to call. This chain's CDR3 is CASSIGMGSSGNTIYF. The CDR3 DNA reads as TGTGCCAGCAGCATTGGGATGGGTAGCTCTGGAAACACCATATATTTT.